The rows below give T cell receptor beta chains drawn from one sample of a study of blood T cell repertoires in COVID-19. The protocol was immunoSEQ multiplex PCR, while the TCRdb copy is restricted to in-frame clones and leaves out a portion. Among about 180,000 clones listed, about 81% were seen once. Sequences were obtained from peripheral blood. These receptors were taken from a woman of 80 years or more with COVID-19, enrolled during active disease. The CDR3 runs from the conserved cysteine through the conserved F or W. Each record gives: J gene, clone size, V gene, D gene, CDR3 DNA, CDR3 protein. The D gene is left open where the match is weak. Where a row states a size, it is once, few, many or the class of an expanded clone; other rows omit it.

J gene: TRBJ2-1
clone size: NA
V gene: TRBV7-3
D gene: TRBD1
CDR3 DNA: TGTGCCAGCAGGACCGGGACAGGGGCTTACAATGAGCAGTTCTTC
CDR3 protein: CASRTGTGAYNEQFF

J gene: TRBJ2-5
clone size: few
V gene: TRBV11-2
D gene: NA
CDR3 DNA: TGTGCCAGCAGCTCTAGTGGCCCTAGACAGCCAAGGGAGACCCAGTACTTC
CDR3 protein: CASSSSGPRQPRETQYF

J gene: TRBJ2-1
clone size: NA
V gene: TRBV18
D gene: TRBD2
CDR3 DNA: TGTGCCAGCTCAGCCGTAGCGGGAGCTGCCTACAATGAGCAGTTCTTC
CDR3 protein: CASSAVAGAAYNEQFF

J gene: TRBJ1-1
clone size: once
V gene: TRBV6-6
D gene: NA
CDR3 DNA: TGTGCCAGCGTGAAGGGGATGACGGGGAACACTGAAGCTTTCTTT
CDR3 protein: CASVKGMTGNTEAFF

J gene: TRBJ1-2
clone size: NA
V gene: TRBV5-4
D gene: NA
CDR3 DNA: TGTGCCAGCAGCTTGTACGGTACTAGTACCTACACCTTC
CDR3 protein: CASSLYGTSTYTF

J gene: TRBJ2-5
clone size: NA
V gene: TRBV6-6
D gene: TRBD1
CDR3 DNA: TGTGCCAGCAGCCCTACGACAGGGGTTCGAGAGACCCAGTACTTC
CDR3 protein: CASSPTTGVRETQYF

J gene: TRBJ2-7
clone size: few
V gene: TRBV5-5
D gene: TRBD1
CDR3 DNA: TGTGCCAGCAGCTCCCCCGGGACAGGGAGGTACGAGCAGTACTTC
CDR3 protein: CASSSPGTGRYEQYF

J gene: TRBJ2-3
clone size: NA
V gene: TRBV7-9
D gene: TRBD2
CDR3 DNA: TGTGCCAGCAGCCCCCGGACTAGCGGGCCTAGCACAGATACGCAGTATTTT
CDR3 protein: CASSPRTSGPSTDTQYF

J gene: TRBJ2-2
clone size: NA
V gene: TRBV11-2
D gene: NA
CDR3 DNA: TGTGCCAGCAGCTTAGTAGACAGAAACACCGGGGAGCTGTTTTTT
CDR3 protein: CASSLVDRNTGELFF

J gene: TRBJ2-2
clone size: NA
V gene: TRBV2
D gene: NA
CDR3 DNA: TGTGCCAGCAGTGAAGCGCTGGGGAGGACCCACAACACCGGGGAGCTGTTTTTT
CDR3 protein: CASSEALGRTHNTGELFF

J gene: TRBJ1-6
clone size: NA
V gene: TRBV5-6
D gene: NA
CDR3 DNA: TGTGCCAGCAGCCGGTATCGTGCAGGCAATTCACCCCTCCACTTT
CDR3 protein: CASSRYRAGNSPLHF

J gene: TRBJ2-4
clone size: NA
V gene: TRBV14
D gene: TRBD1
CDR3 DNA: TGTGCCAGCAGCCAGGAGACAGGGTTTAGCATTCAGTACTTC
CDR3 protein: CASSQETGFSIQYF

J gene: TRBJ2-3
clone size: NA
V gene: TRBV4-3
D gene: NA
CDR3 DNA: TGCGCCAGCAGCCCTTATCCTTCCACAGATACGCAGTATTTT
CDR3 protein: CASSPYPSTDTQYF

J gene: TRBJ1-4
clone size: few
V gene: TRBV7-9
D gene: TRBD1
CDR3 DNA: TGTGCCAGCAGCCCTCGACAGGGCGGTGATGAAAAACTGTTTTTT
CDR3 protein: CASSPRQGGDEKLFF

J gene: TRBJ2-1
clone size: NA
V gene: TRBV6-4
D gene: NA
CDR3 DNA: TGTGCCAGCAGTGACGGGGCTAGTTACAATGAGCAGTTCTTC
CDR3 protein: CASSDGASYNEQFF

J gene: TRBJ1-1
clone size: NA
V gene: TRBV5-6
D gene: TRBD1
CDR3 DNA: TGTGCCAGCAGCCCAGGACAGGGCAGGTGGCAAGCTTTCTTT
CDR3 protein: CASSPGQGRWQAFF

J gene: TRBJ2-2
clone size: NA
V gene: TRBV6-1
D gene: TRBD1
CDR3 DNA: TGTGCCAGCAGTGAAATGGGACAGTTTTTCACCGGGGAGCTGTTTTTT
CDR3 protein: CASSEMGQFFTGELFF

J gene: TRBJ2-3
clone size: NA
V gene: TRBV4-1
D gene: NA
CDR3 DNA: TGCGCCAGCAGCCAAGATTATACGTCGGGAGGCACAGATACGCAGTATTTT
CDR3 protein: CASSQDYTSGGTDTQYF

J gene: TRBJ2-1
clone size: NA
V gene: TRBV5-1
D gene: NA
CDR3 DNA: TGCGCCAGCAGCTTGGGACCCGAGGCAGAGCAGTTCTTC
CDR3 protein: CASSLGPEAEQFF

J gene: TRBJ2-1
clone size: NA
V gene: TRBV5-4
D gene: TRBD2
CDR3 DNA: TGTGCCAGCAGCGCAGCCGGGACTAGGGACTACAATGAGCAGTTCTTC
CDR3 protein: CASSAAGTRDYNEQFF

J gene: TRBJ1-4
clone size: NA
V gene: TRBV24-1
D gene: TRBD1
CDR3 DNA: TGTGCCACCAGTGGTGGTAAGGGGGCAGATGAAAAACTGTTTTTT
CDR3 protein: CATSGGKGADEKLFF

J gene: TRBJ1-5
clone size: NA
V gene: TRBV4-1
D gene: TRBD1
CDR3 DNA: TGCGCCAGCAGCCAAGTCCTGAGACAGGGGAGCCAGCCCCAGCATTTT
CDR3 protein: CASSQVLRQGSQPQHF

J gene: TRBJ2-6
clone size: NA
V gene: TRBV9
D gene: NA
CDR3 DNA: TGTGCCAGCAGCCTTGGTGCGGCGGGCTTCTCTGGGGCCAACGTCCTGACTTTC
CDR3 protein: CASSLGAAGFSGANVLTF

J gene: TRBJ2-7
clone size: NA
V gene: TRBV15
D gene: TRBD1
CDR3 DNA: TGTGCCACCAGCAATTTTTGGACAGGTGTGTACGAGCAGTACTTC
CDR3 protein: CATSNFWTGVYEQYF

J gene: TRBJ2-7
clone size: NA
V gene: TRBV5-1
D gene: TRBD2
CDR3 DNA: TGCGCCAGCAGCTTGGCGGCGGGAGGGGCGCAGTCCGAGCAGTACTTC
CDR3 protein: CASSLAAGGAQSEQYF

J gene: TRBJ2-4
clone size: NA
V gene: TRBV5-4
D gene: TRBD1
CDR3 DNA: TGTGCCAGCAGCCCGGGACAGGTAGCCAAAAACATTCAGTACTTC
CDR3 protein: CASSPGQVAKNIQYF

J gene: TRBJ2-3
clone size: NA
V gene: TRBV27
D gene: TRBD1
CDR3 DNA: TGTGCCAGCAGGAGGGACAGGGGAGTCTCTAGCACAGATACGCAGTATTTT
CDR3 protein: CASRRDRGVSSTDTQYF

J gene: TRBJ2-2
clone size: NA
V gene: TRBV11-2
D gene: NA
CDR3 DNA: TGTGCCAGCAGCTACAGTGGAAACACCGGGGAGCTGTTTTTT
CDR3 protein: CASSYSGNTGELFF

J gene: TRBJ2-1
clone size: NA
V gene: TRBV6-1
D gene: NA
CDR3 DNA: TGTGCCAGCAGCCAAGGGGCTCCGAACAATGAGCAGTTCTTC
CDR3 protein: CASSQGAPNNEQFF

J gene: TRBJ1-4
clone size: NA
V gene: TRBV5-1
D gene: NA
CDR3 DNA: TGCGCCAGCAGCCTTGGGTCGAGGACTGTAGAAAAACTGTTTTTT
CDR3 protein: CASSLGSRTVEKLFF

J gene: TRBJ2-5
clone size: NA
V gene: TRBV6-5
D gene: TRBD1
CDR3 DNA: TGTGCCAGCACCAGGGACAGGGAAGAGACCCAGTACTTC
CDR3 protein: CASTRDREETQYF

J gene: TRBJ1-1
clone size: NA
V gene: TRBV2
D gene: TRBD1
CDR3 DNA: TGTGCCAGCGGCGACAGGGCTAACACTGAAGCTTTCTTT
CDR3 protein: CASGDRANTEAFF

J gene: TRBJ2-5
clone size: once
V gene: TRBV5-4
D gene: TRBD2
CDR3 DNA: TGTGCCAGCAGACCTACACTAGCGGGAGAAGGTGGAGAGACCCAGTACTTC
CDR3 protein: CASRPTLAGEGGETQYF

J gene: TRBJ1-1
clone size: NA
V gene: TRBV18
D gene: NA
CDR3 DNA: TGTGCCAGCTCACCACCGGCAGGGGAAACTGAAGCTTTCTTT
CDR3 protein: CASSPPAGETEAFF

J gene: TRBJ1-5
clone size: NA
V gene: TRBV7-8
D gene: NA
CDR3 DNA: TGTGCCAGCAGCTTCGGAGGGAGGAGCAATCAGCCCCAGCATTTT
CDR3 protein: CASSFGGRSNQPQHF

J gene: TRBJ2-7
clone size: NA
V gene: TRBV7-8
D gene: NA
CDR3 DNA: TGTGCCAGCAGCTTAGATCAGACTTGGGACGAGCAGTACTTC
CDR3 protein: CASSLDQTWDEQYF

J gene: TRBJ1-2
clone size: NA
V gene: TRBV19
D gene: TRBD1
CDR3 DNA: TGTGCCAGCAGTGACAGGGGGCCAGTAGTACGAGGCTACACCTTC
CDR3 protein: CASSDRGPVVRGYTF

J gene: TRBJ2-1
clone size: NA
V gene: TRBV7-8
D gene: NA
CDR3 DNA: TGTGCCAGCAGCAAAAACCCTAGGGGATCGGGTTACAATGAGCAGTTCTTC
CDR3 protein: CASSKNPRGSGYNEQFF

J gene: TRBJ2-3
clone size: NA
V gene: TRBV2
D gene: NA
CDR3 DNA: TGTGCCAGCAGTGGGCAGGGCACTAGCACAGATACGCAGTATTTT
CDR3 protein: CASSGQGTSTDTQYF

J gene: TRBJ2-3
clone size: few
V gene: TRBV19
D gene: TRBD1
CDR3 DNA: TGTGCCAGCGGACAGGGTCTTAGCACAGATACGCAGTATTTT
CDR3 protein: CASGQGLSTDTQYF

J gene: TRBJ2-1
clone size: NA
V gene: TRBV4-2
D gene: TRBD2
CDR3 DNA: TGTGCCAGCAGCCAAGATCCGGGGACTAGCGGGGGTGGGGATGAGCAGTTCTTC
CDR3 protein: CASSQDPGTSGGGDEQFF

J gene: TRBJ2-1
clone size: once
V gene: TRBV29-1
D gene: TRBD2
CDR3 DNA: TGCAGCGCGCCGGACGATTCCTCCGAGCGGGGGCAGTTCTTC
CDR3 protein: CSAPDDSSERGQFF

J gene: TRBJ2-6
clone size: NA
V gene: TRBV4-2
D gene: NA
CDR3 DNA: TGTGCCAGCAGCCAAGATAGTCTTGCCTCTGGGGCCAACGTCCTGACTTTC
CDR3 protein: CASSQDSLASGANVLTF

J gene: TRBJ2-7
clone size: few
V gene: TRBV2
D gene: TRBD2
CDR3 DNA: TGTGCCAGCAGTCCCAAGACTAGCGGGAGGACCTACGAGCAGTACTTC
CDR3 protein: CASSPKTSGRTYEQYF

J gene: TRBJ2-2
clone size: few
V gene: TRBV5-4
D gene: TRBD2
CDR3 DNA: TGTGCCAGCAGCTCCCGACTAGCGGGGGGGAACACCGGGGAGCTGTTTTTT
CDR3 protein: CASSSRLAGGNTGELFF

J gene: TRBJ1-5
clone size: once
V gene: TRBV3-1/TRBV3-2
D gene: NA
CDR3 DNA: TGTGCCAGCGGGCTACAAAGGAATCAGCCCCAGCATTTT
CDR3 protein: CASGLQRNQPQHF

J gene: TRBJ2-7
clone size: NA
V gene: TRBV27
D gene: TRBD2
CDR3 DNA: TGTGCCAGCAGTTTATCCAGCGGGAGTTCGGTAGAGCAGTACTTC
CDR3 protein: CASSLSSGSSVEQYF

J gene: TRBJ1-1
clone size: NA
V gene: TRBV29-1
D gene: NA
CDR3 DNA: TGCAGCAGTCATCTCCAGGGCCAGACTGAAGCTTTCTTT
CDR3 protein: CSSHLQGQTEAFF

J gene: TRBJ2-3
clone size: NA
V gene: TRBV7-6
D gene: NA
CDR3 DNA: TGTGCCAGCAGCGCGGGACCCCTGGATACGCAGTATTTT
CDR3 protein: CASSAGPLDTQYF

J gene: TRBJ1-5
clone size: NA
V gene: TRBV19
D gene: NA
CDR3 DNA: TGTGCCAGTAGTATTTCGAGCAATCAGCCCCAGCATTTT
CDR3 protein: CASSISSNQPQHF

J gene: TRBJ1-5
clone size: NA
V gene: TRBV6-1
D gene: NA
CDR3 DNA: TGTGCCAGCAGTGAACGGGGGTCTCGCAATCAGCCCCAGCATTTT
CDR3 protein: CASSERGSRNQPQHF

J gene: TRBJ2-3
clone size: NA
V gene: TRBV6-2/TRBV6-3
D gene: TRBD2
CDR3 DNA: TGTGCCAGCAGTTTCCTTTCTAGCGGGGGACTCGGCACAGATACGCAGTATTTT
CDR3 protein: CASSFLSSGGLGTDTQYF